The T cell receptor beta chain under discussion was sequenced for a study of response to subunit inactivated influenza vaccine. Germline lookup yields CDR1 MDHEN and CDR2 SYDVKM. Trimming stripped 1 base from V and 1 base from J, with 11 bases between. This CDR3 spans 17 amino acids. There are many counts of this clonotype. TCRdb passed the RT-PCR reads through MiXCR, listing each CDR3 protein once. The table lists about 500,000 distinct CDR3 sequences, around 7.7% of them singletons. The source material was PBMCs from blood, sampled 23 to 25 months after vaccination. The TCR comes from a man between 50 and 75 years old who received an inactivated influenza vaccine. The V call is TRBV28, the J call TRBJ1-6; D remains ambiguous. The DNA for the CDR3 is TGTGCCAGCAGTTTATTATTACGGCTTTCCTATAATTCACCCCTCCACTTT. Protein product: CASSLLLRLSYNSPLHF.